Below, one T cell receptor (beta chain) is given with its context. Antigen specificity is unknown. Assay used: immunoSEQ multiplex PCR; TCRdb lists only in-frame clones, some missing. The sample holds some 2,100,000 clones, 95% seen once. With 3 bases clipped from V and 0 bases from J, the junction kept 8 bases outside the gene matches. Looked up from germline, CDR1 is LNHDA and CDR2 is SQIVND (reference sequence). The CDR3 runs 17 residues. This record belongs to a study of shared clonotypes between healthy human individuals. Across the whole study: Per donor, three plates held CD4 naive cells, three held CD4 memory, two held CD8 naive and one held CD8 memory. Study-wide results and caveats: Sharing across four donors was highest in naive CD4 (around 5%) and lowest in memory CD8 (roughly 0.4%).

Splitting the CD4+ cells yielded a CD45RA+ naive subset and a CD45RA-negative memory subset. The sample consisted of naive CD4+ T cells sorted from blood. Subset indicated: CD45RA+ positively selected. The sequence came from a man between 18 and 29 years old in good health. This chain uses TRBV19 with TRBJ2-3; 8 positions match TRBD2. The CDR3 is CASSIGGGGPSTDTQYF. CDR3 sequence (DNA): TGTGCCAGTAGTATCGGCGGCGGGGGGCCCAGCACAGATACGCAGTATTTT.